This TCR beta chain is from a study of graft-versus-host responses after intestinal transplantation (dated by TCRdb to the early 2020s). About the investigation overall: The transplants that recipients got were multivisceral, liver-intestinal, or isolated intestinal. Every recipient was given anti-thymocyte globulin induction, then maintenance tacrolimus and steroids for approximately 3 years. Graft-versus-host and host-versus-graft alloreactive T cell clones were tracked in the graft, circulation and bone marrow after intestinal transplantation using bulk TCR-beta CDR3 sequencing. Alloreactive clones were identified by sequencing pre-transplant mixed lymphocyte reaction products and comparing these products with unstimulated pre-transplant donor and recipient T cells. The cohort enrolled 20 to 25 intestinal transplant recipients including one retransplant, and a few patients lacking pretransplant specimens were excluded. Donor T cell macrochimerism was defined as a peak of at least 4% donor T cells among recipient peripheral blood mononuclear cells. Instead of going to the commercial service, samples from a few later patients were sequenced in-house on an Illumina MiSeq and processed with MiXCR. What the work shows at the level of the full study, not this receptor alone: Early after transplant, peak levels of circulating GvH clones were associated with declines in HvG clones. GvH clones turned up in recipient bone marrow, with some appearing earlier in ileal mucosa or blood, a pattern consistent with an intestinal mucosal origin. The conclusions were limited by the relatively low number and heterogeneity of the intestinal transplant patients. High GvH to HvG T cell clonal ratios were observed in the allografts of patients with donor T cell macrochimerism.

Blood samples were collected up to 4 times in the first month after transplant and then at least monthly when available. The method behind the library was the immunoSEQ multiplex PCR assay. High-throughput TCR-beta CDR3 sequencing of genomic DNA from most patients was performed by Adaptive Biotechnologies. Per the original workflow: Adaptive's ImmunoSEQ software supplied the TCR sequencing data for 15 to 20 patients, while MiXCR and VDJtools were used to process a few other patients. Because the origin of CDR3 nucleotide sequences shared between donor and recipient could not be assigned, those sequences were removed. At least 2-fold expansion over unstimulated cells and a minimum CFSE-low frequency of 0.002% (template counts) or 0.001% (read counts) were required for clones to be classified as alloreactive. Clones detected in sequenced pre-transplant spleen, lymph node, or MLR CFSE-low populations of the donor or recipient were defined as mappable. The cumulative frequency of alloreactive clones was calculated as a percentage of all sequences, weighted by copy number. TCRdb retrieved this table from immuneACCESS and kept in-frame rearrangements only. Not all clones are present; in checked studies, unresolved V genes account for under half, and no reason is known for the remainder. That table is the source of V, J and clone size, and D and trimming were worked out from the DNA. Here the sample has just under 100,000 clones; about 93% occur a single time. The ten biggest clones cover about 16% of the sample.

Trimming costs V 1 base and J 10 bases, and their ends lie 13 bases apart. Measured from the cysteine to the phenylalanine, the CDR3 is 13 residues long. Only the CDR3 DNA stays, 39 bases, in frame from base 1. CDR1 SEHNR and CDR2 FQNEAQ are derived from the germline V gene (reference sequence). On this clone: Its recognized antigen is unknown. Qualities for individual bases were not recorded, and no much larger clone is one base off.

The chain is assembled from TRBV7-9 and TRBJ1-1; there is no confident call for the D gene. The material sequenced was PBMCs, taken 450 to 460 days after intestinal transplant. The TCR sequence derives from a human patient who received an intestinal transplant, so some T cells may come from the graft donor. The CDR3 has the sequence CASSLDEGGVAFF. The nucleotide sequence reads as follows: TGTGCCAGCAGCTTAGACGAGGGTGGGGTAGCTTTCTTT.